Sequencing of this T cell receptor (beta chain) was carried out in a study of blood T cell repertoires in COVID-19. Assay used: immunoSEQ multiplex PCR; TCRdb lists only in-frame clones, some missing. The data hold approximately 250,000 clones, with about nine tenths observed a single time. This sequence originates from a young man with COVID-19, enrolled during active disease. Sequencing was done on a sample of peripheral blood.

CDR3 protein: CASSQSRTSGNTIYF. The CDR3 bases are TGTGCCAGCAGCCAATCGAGGACTTCTGGAAACACCATATATTTT. This sequence joins TRBV16 and TRBJ1-3; D gene ambiguous. The length of the CDR3 is 15 residues. V gave up 0 bases and J gave up 1 base, with 7 bases separating them. Germline V gene data show CDR1 as KGHSY and CDR2 as FQNENV.